The rows below give T cell receptor beta chains drawn from one sample of a study of PD-1 blockade in mismatch repair-deficient tumors. Sequencing used immunoSEQ multiplex PCR; TCRdb keeps in-frame clones, though not all of them. The sample shows 30,000 to 40,000 clones, less than 90% of them seen only once. The material was PBMCs, obtained less than 7 weeks after starting pembrolizumab. These receptors came from an adult with mismatch repair-deficient cancer. The CDR3 runs from the conserved cysteine through the conserved F or W. The order of the fields is V gene, clone size, J gene, D gene, CDR3 DNA, CDR3 protein. The D gene is left open where the match is weak. The size field is filled for only some rows; it gives once, few, many or a size class.

>TRBV14|once|TRBJ2-5|NA
TGTGCCAGCAGCCAAGATTTCGGGACCCAGTACTTC
CASSQDFGTQYF
>TRBV5-1|few|TRBJ1-5|NA
TGCGCCAGCAGCTTAGGGGGAGCAGATCAGCCCCAGCATTTT
CASSLGGADQPQHF
>TRBV5-1|NA|TRBJ2-6|NA
TGCGCCAGCAGCTTGGGGTTCCCTAGCTCTGGGGCCAACGTCCTGACTTTC
CASSLGFPSSGANVLTF
>TRBV28|NA|TRBJ1-3|TRBD1
TGTGCCAGCAGTCAAGACAGGGTTGGAAACACCATATATTTT
CASSQDRVGNTIYF
>TRBV30|NA|TRBJ2-1|NA
TGTGCTTTCTCCGGGACGGGGAGGAATGAGCAGTTCTTC
CAFSGTGRNEQFF
>TRBV5-1|NA|TRBJ2-3|TRBD2
TGCGCCAGCAGCCACGGACTAGCGGGAGGGGCCTGGGTAGATACGCAGTATTTT
CASSHGLAGGAWVDTQYF
>TRBV27|NA|TRBJ2-1|NA
TGTGCCAGCAGTTTCGGGTACAATGAGCAGTTCTTC
CASSFGYNEQFF
>TRBV27|NA|TRBJ1-5|NA
TGTGCCAGCAGGGAACAGATTCTTAGCAATCAGCCCCAGCATTTT
CASREQILSNQPQHF
>TRBV6-1|NA|TRBJ1-6|NA
TGTGCCAGCGGGGTGACAGGTGTTAATTCACCCCTCCACTTT
CASGVTGVNSPLHF
>TRBV15|NA|TRBJ1-1|NA
TGTGCCACCAGCAGAGATCGGGGCACTGAAGCTTTCTTT
CATSRDRGTEAFF
>TRBV11-3|NA|TRBJ1-2|TRBD1
TGTGCCAGCAGCTTAGTAGGAGGGGGCCTCAACTATGGCTACACCTTC
CASSLVGGGLNYGYTF
>TRBV5-1|NA|TRBJ2-1|NA
TGCGCCAGCGGCGTTAGGGGGGAGGGCCGGAGTGAGCAGTTCTTC
CASGVRGEGRSEQFF
>TRBV28|NA|TRBJ2-3|TRBD2
TGTGCCAGCAGTTCTCCGTTCAAACTAGCGGGGGACACAGATACGCAGTATTTT
CASSSPFKLAGDTDTQYF
>TRBV19|NA|TRBJ1-4|TRBD1
TGTGCCAGTAGTTTCGGACAGGTGGCAACTAATGAAAAACTGTTTTTT
CASSFGQVATNEKLFF
>TRBV30|NA|TRBJ2-7|NA
TGTGCCTGTGGCAGGTCCTCCTACGAGCAGTACTTC
CACGRSSYEQYF
>TRBV14|NA|TRBJ2-1|TRBD2
TGTGCCAGCAGCCAACATAGGCTAGCGGGAGTATATGAGCAGTTCTTC
CASSQHRLAGVYEQFF
>TRBV5-4|NA|TRBJ1-2|TRBD1
TGTGCCAGCAGCTCCGGACAGGGGTATGGCTACACCTTC
CASSSGQGYGYTF
>TRBV11-2|NA|TRBJ2-5|TRBD2
TGTGCCAGCAGCTTCGGGGGGGAGACCCAGTACTTC
CASSFGGETQYF
>TRBV11-3|NA|TRBJ1-6|TRBD1
TGTGCCAGCGGACAGGGGGCCGGTTATAATTCACCCCTCCACTTT
CASGQGAGYNSPLHF
>TRBV7-8|NA|TRBJ2-1|TRBD2
TGTGCCAGCTATGGCGGGAGGGAACAGTTCTTC
CASYGGREQFF
>TRBV9|NA|TRBJ2-2|TRBD2
TGTGCCAGCAGCGTAGGAGGGAGGGCGAACACCGGGGAGCTGTTTTTT
CASSVGGRANTGELFF
>TRBV6-5|few|TRBJ2-7|TRBD1
TGTGCCAGCAGCCGGAGACAGGGGGCATACGAGCAGTACTTC
CASSRRQGAYEQYF
>TRBV19|NA|TRBJ2-7|TRBD2
TGTGCCAGTAGTATGCGAGCGGGAGCCTACGAGCAGTACTTC
CASSMRAGAYEQYF
>TRBV10-3|NA|TRBJ2-5|NA
TGTGCCATCAGTGAGTCGGAACGGGAGATGGAGACCCAGTACTTC
CAISESEREMETQYF
>TRBV7-3|NA|TRBJ2-2|TRBD2
TGTGCCAGCAGCCAGGGACTAGAAAACACCGGGGAGCTGTTTTTT
CASSQGLENTGELFF
>TRBV18|NA|TRBJ2-6|NA
TGTGCCAGCTCACCAGCTAAATTAGGGGCCAACGTCCTGACTTTC
CASSPAKLGANVLTF
>TRBV4-1|NA|TRBJ2-7|NA
TGCGCCAGCAGCCAGTCGGCACAGTTTGCCTACGAGCAGTACTTC
CASSQSAQFAYEQYF
>TRBV18|NA|TRBJ2-5|TRBD1
TGTGCCAGCTCAATTGGGCAGGGGGCCGCCAGTCAAGAGACCCAGTACTTC
CASSIGQGAASQETQYF
>TRBV9|NA|TRBJ2-7|TRBD2
TGTGCCAGCAGCCCGGGCGGCGGGAGGTCCTACGAGCAGTACTTC
CASSPGGGRSYEQYF
>TRBV14|NA|TRBJ2-7|TRBD2
TGTGCCAGCAGCCCGGGACTAGCGGGAGTCTGGAAGCAGTACTTC
CASSPGLAGVWKQYF
>TRBV5-4|NA|TRBJ2-7|TRBD2
TGTGCCAGCAGCCCGACTAGCGGGAGGGTCATGCTTCACGAGCAGTACTTC
CASSPTSGRVMLHEQYF